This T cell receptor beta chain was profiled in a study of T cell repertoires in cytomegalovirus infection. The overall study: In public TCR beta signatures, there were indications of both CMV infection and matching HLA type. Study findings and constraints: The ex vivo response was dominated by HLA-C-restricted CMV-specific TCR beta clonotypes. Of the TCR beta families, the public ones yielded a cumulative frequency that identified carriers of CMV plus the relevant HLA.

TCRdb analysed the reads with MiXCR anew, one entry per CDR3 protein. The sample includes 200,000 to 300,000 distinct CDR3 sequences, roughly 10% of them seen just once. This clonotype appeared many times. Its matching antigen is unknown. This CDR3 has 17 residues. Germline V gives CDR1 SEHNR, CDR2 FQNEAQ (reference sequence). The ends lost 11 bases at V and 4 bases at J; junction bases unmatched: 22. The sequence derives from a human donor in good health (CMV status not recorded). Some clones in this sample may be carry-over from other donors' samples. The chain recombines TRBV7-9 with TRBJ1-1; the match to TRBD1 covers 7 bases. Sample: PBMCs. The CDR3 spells CAGEGDSTPKWGTEAFF. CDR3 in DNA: TGTGCCGGGGAGGGGGACAGTACTCCTAAATGGGGCACTGAAGCTTTCTTT.